The rows below give T cell receptor beta chains drawn from one sample of a study of coeliac disease. The method was immunoSEQ multiplex PCR; TCRdb's version includes in-frame clones alone and lacks a portion of them. This sample carries around 3,900 clones, around 60% of them seen once, and the ten largest clones take more than 20%. Specimen: lymphocytes from the gut lamina propria. The source is a young woman without celiac disease. Both conserved end residues are part of each CDR3. A D gene is named only where the DNA matches it firmly. Only some rows state a clone size, as once, few, many or a class for expanded clones.

j_call | clone_size | d_call | v_call | cdr3_nt | cdr3_aa
TRBJ1-6 | . | . | TRBV30 | TGTGCCTGGAGTCGCCAGGGGATTGGACCCCTCCACTTT | CAWSRQGIGPLHF
TRBJ2-3 | . | TRBD1 | TRBV2 | TGTGCCAGCAGGGCCTGGACAGGGGGTAGCACAGATACGCAGTATTTT | CASRAWTGGSTDTQYF
TRBJ2-7 | few | TRBD1 | TRBV2 | TGTGCCAGCAGTGGGGACAGGGCCTACGAGCAGTACTTC | CASSGDRAYEQYF
TRBJ2-5 | few | TRBD2 | TRBV6-6 | TGTGCCAGCAGTTACTCGGGCGGGGGAGGATGGGAGACCCAGTACTTC | CASSYSGGGGWETQYF
TRBJ2-3 | . | . | TRBV7-8 | TGTGCCAGCAGCCTGGACAGACGCACAGATACGCAGTATTTT | CASSLDRRTDTQYF
TRBJ1-5 | . | . | TRBV6-1 | TGTGCCAGCAGTGTCCGGCAGGGCTATAATCAGCCCCAGCATTTT | CASSVRQGYNQPQHF
TRBJ2-1 | . | TRBD2 | TRBV2 | TGTGCCAGCAGTGAGGCTAGCGGGGGGCCGTCCTACAATGAGCAGTTCTTC | CASSEASGGPSYNEQFF
TRBJ1-5 | . | TRBD1 | TRBV28 | TGTGCCAGCAGTTTCCCGGACAGGTATCAGCCCCAGCATTTT | CASSFPDRYQPQHF
TRBJ1-5 | . | TRBD1 | TRBV28 | TGTGCCAGCTCCGGGACAGGGCCCTTTGGTTCTCAGCCCCAGCATTTT | CASSGTGPFGSQPQHF
TRBJ2-3 | . | TRBD2 | TRBV7-9 | TGTGCCAGCAGCGATTCCACGACTAGCGGGGAGACAGATACGCAGTATTTT | CASSDSTTSGETDTQYF
TRBJ2-3 | . | TRBD2 | TRBV7-3 | TGTGCCAGCAGCGCCGCGGGGGGATACACAGATACGCAGTATTTT | CASSAAGGYTDTQYF
TRBJ1-4 | . | . | TRBV11-2 | TGTGCCAGCAGCGAGAGGGGGAGCACTAATGAAAAACTGTTTTTT | CASSERGSTNEKLFF
TRBJ2-1 | once | TRBD2 | TRBV4-1 | TGCGCCAGCAGCCAAGAGGGACTAGTTTACAATGAGCAGTTCTTC | CASSQEGLVYNEQFF
TRBJ2-7 | . | TRBD1 | TRBV27 | TGTGCCAGCAGTTCCTCGCCAATAGGACAGGCCGTATCCTACGAGCAGTACTTC | CASSSSPIGQAVSYEQYF
TRBJ1-5 | . | TRBD1 | TRBV6-6 | TGTGCCAGCAGGGGGCCAGGGGGCGGAAGCAATCAGCCCCAGCATTTT | CASRGPGGGSNQPQHF
TRBJ2-7 | large | TRBD2 | TRBV6-6 | TGTGCCAGCACCCACCCGGGGGGGGCCGCGTACGAGCAGTACTTC | CASTHPGGAAYEQYF
TRBJ2-3 | . | TRBD2 | TRBV4-1 | TGCGCCAGCAGCCATAGGGAAGCGGGGACTAGCACAGATACGCAGTATTTT | CASSHREAGTSTDTQYF
TRBJ2-6 | . | TRBD1 | TRBV29-1 | TGCAGCGTTGAGAGACAGGGGGCTGGGGCCAACGTCCTGACTTTC | CSVERQGAGANVLTF
TRBJ2-5 | few | . | TRBV29-1 | TGCAGCGCCCCGACAGGAATTGCAGAGACCCAGTACTTC | CSAPTGIAETQYF
TRBJ1-2 | medium-sized | . | TRBV6-1 | TGTGCCAGCAGTGAAGATAGCGGGTCGTTCTATGGCTACACCTTC | CASSEDSGSFYGYTF
TRBJ1-2 | few | TRBD1 | TRBV7-9 | TGTGCCAGCAGCCCGGGACAGGGCGGTAGCTACACCTTC | CASSPGQGGSYTF
TRBJ2-3 | few | . | TRBV5-4 | TGTGCCAGCAGCCCAACTAGGGTAAGCACAGATACGCAGTATTTT | CASSPTRVSTDTQYF
TRBJ2-7 | . | TRBD2 | TRBV5-1 | TGCGCCAGCAGCCCCCCTAGCGGGGGGCTCTCCTACGAGCAGTACTTC | CASSPPSGGLSYEQYF
TRBJ2-7 | . | TRBD1 | TRBV4-1 | TGCGCCAGCAGCCTCGGGACAGGGGACGCGCACGAGCAGTACTTC | CASSLGTGDAHEQYF
TRBJ2-3 | few | TRBD2 | TRBV14 | TGTGCCAGCAGCCAAGTGGGCGGGGGGCCCACAGATACGCAGTATTTT | CASSQVGGGPTDTQYF
TRBJ2-4 | . | . | TRBV5-6 | TGTGCCAGCAGCTTGGGGGCAGGGGATGCCAAAAACATTCAGTACTTC | CASSLGAGDAKNIQYF
TRBJ2-3 | . | TRBD2 | TRBV5-6 | TGTGCCAGCAGCTTGGCGGGGGGGGGCACAGATACGCAGTATTTT | CASSLAGGGTDTQYF
TRBJ2-1 | once | . | TRBV5-4 | TGTGCCAGCAGCTTGGCCTTACTACGAACAGGGCCCGGGAAGGACAATGAGCAGTTCTTC | CASSLALLRTGPGKDNEQFF
TRBJ2-5 | few | . | TRBV29-1 | TGCAGCGTTGAAACAACGGGGGTGGAGGCCCAGTACTTC | CSVETTGVEAQYF
TRBJ1-6 | . | TRBD1 | TRBV7-2 | TGTGCCAGCAGCATGGGACAGAGTGTTCGAAATTCACCCCTCCACTTT | CASSMGQSVRNSPLHF
TRBJ1-5 | . | . | TRBV6-1 | TGTGCCAGCAGTGAAGGGCTGAATCAGCCCCAGCATTTT | CASSEGLNQPQHF
TRBJ1-1 | . | . | TRBV21-1 | TGTGCCAGCAGCAAAGATTCGCAGGGCCCCACTGAAGCTTTCTTT | CASSKDSQGPTEAFF
TRBJ2-2 | once | TRBD2 | TRBV28 | TGTGCCAGCAGTTTACCCCAGCGGGGGGGCGGGGAGCTGTTTTTT | CASSLPQRGGGELFF
TRBJ2-3 | . | . | TRBV7-9 | TGTGCCAGCAGCCCTGGGAGGGATACGCAGTATTTT | CASSPGRDTQYF
TRBJ2-3 | . | . | TRBV18 | TGTGCCAGCTCAAAAAAACAGGGAAGTAGGACAGATACGCAGTATTTT | CASSKKQGSRTDTQYF
TRBJ1-1 | . | . | TRBV5-5 | TGTGCCAGCAGCCCGCACCCCCGGGATATGAACACTGAAGCTTTCTTT | CASSPHPRDMNTEAFF
TRBJ1-2 | . | TRBD1 | TRBV9 | TGTGCCAGCAGCAATCTAGGACAGGGGAGTGGCTACACCTTC | CASSNLGQGSGYTF
TRBJ1-5 | . | TRBD1 | TRBV28 | TGTGCCAGCAACCCGGGACAGGGTGGCCAGCCCCAGCATTTT | CASNPGQGGQPQHF
TRBJ2-7 | . | TRBD1 | TRBV15 | TGTGCCACCAGCAGAGACAGGGGGCTCTCCTACGAGCAGTACTTC | CATSRDRGLSYEQYF
TRBJ1-4 | . | . | TRBV5-1 | TGCGCCAGCAGCTTGGCCGCCAGCAAAGGGGGAAAACTGTTTTTT | CASSLAASKGGKLFF
TRBJ1-2 | medium-sized | . | TRBV19 | TGTGCCAGTAGTATAGGGCTATCCGACAGCTATGGCTACACCTTC | CASSIGLSDSYGYTF
TRBJ1-6 | once | . | TRBV2 | TGTGCCAGCACCCCGGACGGGACCTATAATTCACCCCTCCACTTT | CASTPDGTYNSPLHF
TRBJ1-6 | . | TRBD1 | TRBV6-1 | TGTGCCAGCAGTGGTCCCGGGACAGGGTTGAATTCACCCCTCCACTTT | CASSGPGTGLNSPLHF